This T cell receptor (beta chain) was identified in a study of CD8 T cells in Susac syndrome. Findings of the study overall: As the study acknowledged, the number of individuals who were part of its TCR sequencing and HLA analysis was relatively small.

A quantity of about 0.45 to 1 ug RNA underwent reverse transcription using random hexamers. TCRdb redid the calling of the immunoSEQ multiplex PCR reads with MiXCR, one entry per CDR3 protein. The repertoire holds about 130,000 distinct CDR3 sequences, with about 94% as singletons. Of note for this clonotype: Its antigen is currently unknown.

FACS enriched CD8+ TEMRA cells, while bulk CD8+ and CD4+ were negatively isolated. This CDR3 is built from 12 residues. V gave up 3 bases and J gave up 1 base, with 3 bases separating them. Germline V lookup: CDR1 GTSNPN, CDR2 SVGIG (reference sequence). This TCR came from a human donor with multiple sclerosis. The sequenced material came from CD4+ T cells from PBMCs. The chain joins TRBV30 to TRBJ1-4, with D unclear. CDR3 residues: CAWRVTNEKLFF. CDR3 DNA: TGTGCCTGGAGAGTAACTAATGAAAAACTGTTTTTT.